The TCR beta chain described here comes from a study of PD-1 blockade in classical Hodgkin lymphoma. This clone has a handful of counts. The assay was immunoSEQ multiplex PCR, and TCRdb's table has in-frame clones only and misses some. The data hold about 150,000 clones, with approximately 72% observed a single time. This CDR3 contains 13 residues. Germline CDR1 ENHRY, CDR2 SYGVKD. Unmatched junction bases numbered 5, after V lost 10 bases and J lost 3 bases. Relapse was seen in all patients after autologous stem cell transplantation, and brentuximab vedotin exposure was variable. Sequencing was performed on peripheral blood mononuclear cells (PBMCs), taken before the second cycle of nivolumab. This TCR was recovered from a human donor with classical Hodgkin lymphoma. This chain uses TRBV10-3 with TRBJ1-1; 10 nucleotides line up with TRBD1. This CDR3 reads CATRGQGHTEAFF. Here the CDR3 DNA reads TGTGCCACTAGGGGACAGGGGCACACTGAAGCTTTCTTT.